Below, 19 T cell receptor beta chains from the same sample are listed, as sequenced in a study of shared clonotypes between healthy human individuals. The table came from immunoSEQ multiplex PCR; TCRdb's copy has only in-frame clones and leaves some out. In the table there are roughly 2 million clones, roughly 94% of which are singletons. Sequences were obtained from naive CD4+ T cells sorted from blood. The subset was: CD45RA+ positively selected. The receptors were gathered from a man between 18 and 29 years old in good health.

The chain has TRBV28 and TRBJ1-5, with D hard to call. V lost 3 bases to trimming and J lost 3 bases, with 9 bases between them. Germline loops: CDR1 MDHEN, CDR2 SYDVKM. The CDR3 has 14 residues. The CDR3 region is CASSFLGSNQPQHF. The CDR3 nucleotides read TGTGCCAGCAGTTTTTTAGGATCCAATCAGCCCCAGCATTTT. Full variable domain (remainder filled in from reference TRBV28 and TRBJ1-5): DVKVTQSSRYLVKRTGEKVFLECVQDMDHENMFWYRQDPGLGLRLIYFSYDVKMKEKGDIPEGYSVSREKKERFSLILESASTNQTSMYLCASSFLGSNQPQHFGDGTRLSIL.

The V gene is TRBV18, the J gene TRBJ2-3; perhaps TRBD2 as D (5 bases). CDR1 is KGHSH, CDR2 LQKENI, per germline. Trimming pared 6 bases from V and 4 bases from J, leaving 11 bases between. The CDR3 loop spans 13 amino acids. This chain's CDR3 is CASSQTNADTQYF. CDR3 DNA: TGTGCCAGCTCTCAGACTAACGCAGATACGCAGTATTTT.

This chain uses TRBV29-1 with TRBJ2-1; 10 nucleotides line up with TRBD2. The CDR3 is made up of 15 amino acids. With V trimmed by 5 bases and J by 3 bases, 7 bases remained unmatched. The germline CDR1 and CDR2 sequences are SQVTM and ANQGSEA. The CDR3 DNA reads TGCAGCGTTCTTCTAGCGGGGGAGAACTACAATGAGCAGTTCTTC. Protein sequence: CSVLLAGENYNEQFF.

The rearrangement links TRBV4-3 to TRBJ1-2, with D possibly being TRBD1 (6 bases). The ends were cut back, 4 bases at V and 4 bases at J, with 13 bases in the middle. Germline V gene sequence: CDR1 LGHNA, CDR2 YSLEER. The length of the CDR3 is 14 residues. The CDR3 loop reads CASSRTEAAYGYTF. In DNA, the CDR3 is TGCGCCAGCAGCCGGACAGAAGCAGCCTATGGCTACACCTTC.

V gene TRBV7-9 combines with J gene TRBJ1-2; D remains ambiguous. The germline V gene has CDR1 SEHNR and CDR2 FQNEAQ (reference sequence). V lost 1 base, J lost 6 bases, and 12 bases lay in between. The CDR3 extends over 14 amino acids. The CDR3 reads CASSLGRAGDGYTF. CDR3 nucleotides: TGTGCCAGCAGCTTAGGCAGAGCCGGGGATGGCTACACCTTC.

This sequence joins TRBV25-1 and TRBJ2-2; D gene uncertain. V was clipped by 6 bases and J by 2 bases, with 13 bases between them. The CDR3 length is 15 residues. CDR1 MGHDK and CDR2 SYGVNS come from the germline V gene. The CDR3 sequence is CASRKSTDNTGELFF. The DNA of the CDR3 is TGTGCCAGCAGGAAAAGTACAGATAACACCGGGGAGCTGTTTTTT.

This chain joins TRBV28 and TRBJ1-5; 8 bases match TRBD1. This CDR3 spans 13 amino acids. V shed 5 bases and J 7 bases; nucleotides not matched to a gene: 4. CDR1 and CDR2 from the germline V gene are MDHEN and SYDVKM. The CDR3 here is CASSGQGNQPQHF. The CDR3 nucleotides read TGTGCCAGCAGTGGACAGGGAAACCAGCCCCAGCATTTT.

This clone was seen only once. The CDR3 loop is CASSAQGGPSGANVLTF. The CDR3 nucleotides are TGCGCCAGCAGTGCGCAGGGTGGTCCCTCTGGGGCCAACGTCCTGACTTTC. The chain couples TRBV10-2 to TRBJ2-6, with TRBD1 as a possible D gene (5 bases). The V end was cut by 4 bases, the J end by 0 bases, with 13 bases between. The CDR3 loop spans 17 amino acids. Germline V gene lookup returns CDR1 WSHSY and CDR2 SAAADI.

V and J are TRBV6-6 and TRBJ2-3; the match to TRBD2 covers 8 bases. V lost 8 bases to trimming and J lost 5 bases; unmatched junction nucleotides: 6. Germline V gene data show CDR1 as MNHNY and CDR2 as SVGAGI (reference sequence). The CDR3 loop spans 13 amino acids. CDR3 sequence (DNA): TGTGCCAGCGGAAGCGGGAGTGTAGATACGCAGTATTTT. Its protein is CASGSGSVDTQYF.

The chain is built from TRBV5-1 and TRBJ2-1, with 12 bases lining up with TRBD2. CDR3 size: 18 residues. After removal of 2 bases from V and 7 bases from J, the junction contained 13 bases not matched to a gene. In germline, CDR1 is SGHRS, CDR2 YFSETQ. The CDR3 DNA is TGCGCCAGCAGCTTATCTAGCGGGAGGGCCCTGGGAACTAATGAGCAGTTCTTC. Amino acids: CASSLSSGRALGTNEQFF.

The CDR3 loop is CAWDSGSNQPQHF. The CDR3 DNA reads TGTGCATGGGACAGTGGGAGCAATCAGCCCCAGCATTTT. The V call is TRBV30, the J call TRBJ1-5; 7 bases map to TRBD1. The CDR3 is 13 residues long. Germline values: CDR1 GTSNPN, CDR2 SVGIG (reference sequence).

J is TRBJ2-2 and V is TRBV19, with D uncertain. Trimming took 0 bases from V and 4 from J, leaving 12 bases between them. This CDR3 has 16 amino acids. Germline V CDR1 and CDR2: LNHDA, SQIVND (reference sequence). Here the CDR3 reads CASSIEGQWATGELFF. In nucleotides, the CDR3 is TGTGCCAGTAGTATAGAGGGCCAATGGGCCACCGGGGAGCTGTTTTTT.

V usage is TRBV15 and J usage is TRBJ2-5; a weak D match, TRBD2 (5 bases). V lost 0 bases and J 5 bases, leaving 13 bases between the germline ends. Germline CDR1 and CDR2: LNHNV and YYDKDF (reference sequence). The CDR3 totals 15 residues. In DNA form, the CDR3 reads TGTGCCACCAGCAGAGAGGGCAGTAGAGGGGAGACCCAGTACTTC. Residues: CATSREGSRGETQYF.

V and J are TRBV28 and TRBJ2-1; TRBD2 matches 9 bases. Germline lookup yields CDR1 MDHEN and CDR2 SYDVKM. This CDR3 spans 14 amino acids. J was trimmed by 10 bases and V by 7 bases; bases with no gene match: 11. The CDR3 DNA reads as TGTGCCAGCACATCGCGCGGGGGGGCTTGGGAGCAGTTCTTC. Translated: CASTSRGGAWEQFF.

The rearrangement links TRBV6-5 to TRBJ1-1; 8 bases agree with TRBD1. This CDR3 is 15 amino acids long. The V and J ends lost 6 bases and 1 base, in that order; junction bases with no gene match: 7. Germline V gives CDR1 MNHEY, CDR2 SVGAGI. CDR3 DNA sequence: TGTGCCAGCAGAAGACAGGGGTTGGGGAACACTGAAGCTTTCTTT. Translation: CASRRQGLGNTEAFF.

The rearrangement uses TRBV7-2 and TRBJ1-3, with D unresolved. The germline V gene has CDR1 SGHTA and CDR2 FQGNSA. This CDR3 spans 13 amino acids. V lost 7 bases to trimming and J lost 2 bases, with 9 bases between them. The DNA of the CDR3 is TGTGCCAGCACCCTCAGTGCTGGAAACACCATATATTTT. It translates to CASTLSAGNTIYF.

As for this clone: The same CDR3 arises from other DNA sequences in this sample as well. V and J are TRBV5-6 and TRBJ2-2; 10 bases line up with TRBD2. Trimming cost V 0 bases and J 8 bases; bases outside gene matches: 4. The CDR3 spans 15 residues. Per germline, CDR1 SGHDT and CDR2 YYEEEE. The CDR3 reads CASSLALAGAGELFF. Here the CDR3 DNA reads TGTGCCAGCAGCTTGGCGCTAGCGGGAGCGGGGGAGCTGTTTTTT.

A note on this clone: The sample contains more than one DNA sequence encoding this CDR3. This chain joins TRBV2 and TRBJ2-3; D is unclear. The germline gives CDR1 SNHLY, CDR2 FYNNEI. The CDR3 sequence is 12 residues long. The V gene lost 0 bases and the J gene lost 3 bases, with 1 base spanning the gap. The CDR3 region has the DNA TGTGCCAGCAGTGAAGCGACAGATACGCAGTATTTT. Amino acid sequence: CASSEATDTQYF.

This chain uses TRBV7-2 with TRBJ2-1, with D tentatively TRBD2 (6 bases). This CDR3 has 15 residues. Per the germline V gene, CDR1 is SGHTA and CDR2 is FQGNSA. V gave up 3 bases and J gave up 7 bases, with 16 bases separating them. The CDR3 loop is CASSFVGTGTNEQFF. The CDR3 coding sequence is TGTGCCAGCAGCTTCGTTGGTACGGGGACTAATGAGCAGTTCTTC.